The present TCR beta chain was sequenced within a study of shared clonotypes between healthy human individuals. Study summary: Each donor's CD8 memory used one plate, CD8 naive two, each CD4 subset three.

Study-wide results and caveats: Larger estimated richness was generally seen in naive subsets than in memory subsets. Lower generation probabilities were found for non-shared clonotypes than for those shared by all four donors.

The length of the CDR3 is 15 residues. CDR1 is MGHDK and CDR2 is SYGVNS in the germline V gene. V dropped 1 base and J dropped 2 bases, with 11 bases sitting between them. On sorted subsets, replicate PCRs used 150 to 250 ng DNA, or some 28,000 T cell genomes. The protocol was immunoSEQ multiplex PCR, while the TCRdb copy is restricted to in-frame clones and leaves out a portion. The data hold roughly 1,100,000 clones, with around 76% observed a single time. This clone was picked up a small number of times. The antigen is undetermined. V and J are TRBV25-1 and TRBJ2-5, with D tentatively TRBD1 or TRBD2 (5 bases each). Sequencing was done on a sample of memory CD4+ T cells sorted from blood. Subset meaning: CD45RA-negative fraction. This clonotype originated in a man younger than 35 in good health. Here the CDR3 DNA reads TGTGCCAGCAGTGAATTCGGGACGTTACAAGAGACCCAGTACTTC. This codes for CASSEFGTLQETQYF.